This entry concerns a single T cell receptor (beta chain). Only in-frame clones appear in the TCRdb table, and some are missing; sequencing was by immunoSEQ multiplex PCR. Its table lists about 210,000 clones. This sample stems from a study of control samples from healthy donors and cancer patients. CDR1 and CDR2 (germline): SGHRS, YFSETQ. The CDR3 is made up of 13 amino acids. J gave up 11 bases and V 6 bases, and 8 bases lay outside the gene matches. The sequence came from a woman aged 25 to 45 in good health. V and J are TRBV5-1 and TRBJ2-2; 9 nucleotides match TRBD2. Sequenced material: blood. CDR3: CASMGGGAEELFF. CDR3 DNA sequence: TGCGCCAGCATGGGCGGGGGGGCGGAAGAGCTGTTTTTT.